Presented here are 13 T cell receptor beta chains from one specimen sequenced in a study of CD8+ T cells in alopecia areata. The sequencing template was cDNA reverse transcribed from extracted RNA. Sequencing was performed with immunoSEQ multiplex PCR; in TCRdb, only in-frame clones are kept and a portion is missing. The table shows 150,000 to 200,000 clones, with 50% to 75% occurring only once. This sample comprised CD4+ T cells sorted from blood, obtained at week 0. Source of these receptors: a human donor with alopecia areata.

This clone was counted between two and nine times. The chain uses TRBV19 and TRBJ1-5; D ambiguous. In germline, CDR1 is LNHDA, CDR2 SQIVND (reference sequence). This CDR3 region has 13 residues. V gave up 5 bases and J gave up 1 base, with 6 bases separating them. The CDR3 reads CASSFGSNQPQHF. DNA for the CDR3: TGTGCCAGTAGTTTTGGCAGCAATCAGCCCCAGCATTTT.

This clone was detected once. This rearrangement joins TRBV6-6 to TRBJ1-2; TRBD1 matches at 10 bases. Germline CDR1 reads MNHNY; CDR2 reads SVGAGI (reference sequence). The length of the CDR3 is 14 residues. J gave up 4 bases and V 2 bases, and 1 base lay outside the gene matches. The CDR3 protein is CASSYGQGGYGYTF. CDR3 bases: TGTGCCAGCAGTTACGGACAGGGGGGCTATGGCTACACCTTC.

The chain uses TRBV4-1 and TRBJ1-2; D might be TRBD1 (5 bases). Germline V gives CDR1 MGHRA, CDR2 YSYEKL. Trimming stripped 0 bases from V and 0 bases from J, with 11 bases between. The CDR3 runs to 16 residues. CDR3 in DNA: TGCGCCAGCAGCCAAGAGTGGAGGACACCTAACTATGGCTACACCTTC. Its translation: CASSQEWRTPNYGYTF.

The chain combines TRBV29-1 with TRBJ2-7; D possibly corresponds to TRBD2 (6 bases). Germline values: CDR1 SQVTM, CDR2 ANQGSEA. The V end was cut by 4 bases, the J end by 3 bases, with 16 bases between. The CDR3 spans 14 residues. CDR3 in DNA: TGCAGCGTTGGGGGAAGGGTCGGGAGCTACGAGCAGTACTTC. Translation gives CSVGGRVGSYEQYF.

V is TRBV11-2 and J is TRBJ2-2; a weak D match, TRBD1 (6 bases). This CDR3 comprises 16 residues. Trimming pared 5 bases from V and 2 bases from J, leaving 15 bases between. Germline V gives CDR1 SGHAT, CDR2 FQNNGV. CDR3 residues: CASSPWTDFNTGELFF. The CDR3 DNA is TGTGCCAGCAGCCCCTGGACAGATTTTAACACCGGGGAGCTGTTTTTT. Looking up the rest from reference TRBV11-2 and TRBJ2-2 gives the full variable domain: EAGVAQSPRYKIIEKRQSVAFWCNPISGHATLYWYQQILGQGPKLLIQFQNNGVVDDSQLPKDRFSAERLKGVDSTLKIQPAKLEDSAVYLCASSPWTDFNTGELFFGEGSRLTVL.

Comment on this clone: Additional DNA sequences in this sample encode the identical CDR3. This chain uses TRBV6-5 with TRBJ1-1, with 7 bases aligning to TRBD1. The CDR3 extends over 14 amino acids. The V segment lost 0 bases and the J segment 5 bases; nucleotides outside the gene matches: 3. Germline assignment: CDR1 MNHEY and CDR2 SVGAGI. CDR3 bases: TGTGCCAGCAGTTACTCGCCAGGGGGAACTGAAGCTTTCTTT. This codes for CASSYSPGGTEAFF.

This clone was recorded a few times. The chain links TRBV9 to TRBJ2-5; 10 bases line up with TRBD1. The V gene's germline CDR1 is SGDLS and CDR2 YYNGEE. The CDR3 runs 15 residues. Losses at the gene ends were 3 bases for V and 4 bases for J; bases not matched to a gene: 6. The CDR3 spells CASSGTGGRGETQYF. Written as DNA, the CDR3 is TGTGCCAGCAGCGGGACAGGGGGGAGAGGAGAGACCCAGTACTTC.

The chain links TRBV6-5 to TRBJ1-5; no clear D. The V and J ends lost 5 bases and 4 bases respectively, with 3 bases between them. The germline CDR1 and CDR2 sequences are MNHEY and SVGAGI. The CDR3 loop spans 11 amino acids. The CDR3 DNA reads as TGTGCCAGCAGTAATAATCAGCCCCAGCATTTT. This encodes CASSNNQPQHF.

The gene calls are TRBV29-1 and TRBJ2-7; possibly TRBD1 for D (5 bases). Germline CDR1 is SQVTM and CDR2 is ANQGSEA. V dropped 4 bases and J dropped 0 bases, with 10 bases sitting between them. The CDR3 length is 13 residues. CDR3 residues: CSVGQRSSYEQYF. The CDR3 nucleotides are TGCAGCGTTGGACAGAGGAGCTCCTACGAGCAGTACTTC.

The chain links TRBV30 to TRBJ1-6; tentatively, D is TRBD1 (6 bases). The V gene's germline CDR1 is GTSNPN and CDR2 SVGIG (reference sequence). V lost 2 bases to trimming and J lost 10 bases, with 18 bases between them. CDR3 length: 15 residues. In nucleotides, the CDR3 is TGTGCCTGGAGTCCCGGGGGGGCAGGGCAGTCACCCCTCCACTTT. It specifies CAWSPGGAGQSPLHF.

This clone appeared a few times. J is TRBJ2-1 and V is TRBV19; no clear D. CDR1 is LNHDA and CDR2 is SQIVND in the germline V gene (reference sequence). The CDR3 is 15 residues long. Between the trimmed V and J ends, which lost 0 bases and 0 bases, there was a span of 6 bases. The CDR3 protein is CASSIDLASYNEQFF. The CDR3 DNA sequence: TGTGCCAGTAGTATAGATCTTGCCTCCTACAATGAGCAGTTCTTC.

Only a few counts were recorded for this clone. The chain combines TRBV30 with TRBJ2-2, with TRBD1 as a possible D gene (6 bases). Germline CDR1 and CDR2: GTSNPN and SVGIG (reference sequence). CDR3 size: 15 residues. The germline V and J ends were trimmed by 6 bases and 2 bases, with 16 bases remaining between them. In DNA form, the CDR3 reads TGTGCCTGCAAATACGGGACATATAACACCGGGGAGCTGTTTTTT. It yields the protein CACKYGTYNTGELFF. The variable domain in full, with the rest retrieved from reference TRBV30 and TRBJ2-2, is SQTIHQWPATLVQPVGSPLSLECTVEGTSNPNLYWYRQAAGRGLQLLFYSVGIGQISSEVPQNLSASRPQDRQFILSSKKLLLSDSGFYLCACKYGTYNTGELFFGEGSRLTVL.

This clone was detected only a few times. The chain uses TRBV7-9 and TRBJ1-1; D call uncertain. CDR1 SEHNR and CDR2 FQNEAQ come from the germline V gene (reference sequence). The V end was cut by 0 bases, the J end by 1 base, with 3 bases between. The length of the CDR3 is 13 residues. CDR3 bases: TGTGCCAGCAGCTTAGCAACGAACACTGAAGCTTTCTTT. Amino acids: CASSLATNTEAFF.